This TCR beta chain was recovered during a study of blood T cell repertoires in COVID-19. Overall study: Samples representing acute and convalescent COVID-19 were sourced from the United States, Italy and Spain. From T cells, B-cell-depleted T cells, or PBMCs came the material, which was cDNA or gDNA.

The table came from immunoSEQ multiplex PCR; TCRdb's copy has only in-frame clones and leaves some out. The sample yields about 160,000 clones, around 89% seen once. This CDR3 has 14 amino acids. The V and J ends lost 6 bases and 5 bases respectively, with 16 bases between them. Germline CDR1 reads MNHEY; CDR2 reads SVGAGI. The J gene is TRBJ1-2, the V gene TRBV6-5; the D gene is possibly TRBD1 (6 bases). This receptor was obtained from a man aged 55 to 70 with acute or convalescent COVID-19. The sequenced sample consisted of peripheral blood. DNA of the CDR3: TGTGCCAGCAGCAAAACAGGGTCTGATTATGGCTACACCTTC. Amino acid sequence: CASSKTGSDYGYTF.